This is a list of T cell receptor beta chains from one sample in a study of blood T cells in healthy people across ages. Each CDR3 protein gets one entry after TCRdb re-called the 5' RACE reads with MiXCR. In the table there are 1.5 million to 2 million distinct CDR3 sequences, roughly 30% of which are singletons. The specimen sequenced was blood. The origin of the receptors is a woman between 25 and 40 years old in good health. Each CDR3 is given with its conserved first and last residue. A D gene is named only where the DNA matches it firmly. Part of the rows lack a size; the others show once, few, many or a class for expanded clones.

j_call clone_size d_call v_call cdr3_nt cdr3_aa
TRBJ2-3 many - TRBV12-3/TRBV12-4 TGTGCCAGCAGTCCCGCCGGAGATACGCAGTATTTT CASSPAGDTQYF
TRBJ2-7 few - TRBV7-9 TGTGCCAGCAGCCCAGAGCGAGGGGCGGGGTACGAGCAGTACTTC CASSPERGAGYEQYF
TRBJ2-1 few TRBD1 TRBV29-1 TGCAGCGTTCGTGACAGGGCAGCCTACAATGAGCAGTTCTTC CSVRDRAAYNEQFF
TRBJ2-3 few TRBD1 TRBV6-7 TGTGCCAGCCCAAGGACGGAGGGACAGGGGACAGATACGCAGTATTTT CASPRTEGQGTDTQYF
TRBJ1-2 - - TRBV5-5 TGTGCCAGCAGCTTGGCCTTTGCCCCGGACAGCCTTCCCTATGGCTACACCTTC CASSLAFAPDSLPYGYTF
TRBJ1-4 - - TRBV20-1 TGCAGTGCTCTTCAGGGAGCTAATGAAAAACTGTTTTTT CSALQGANEKLFF
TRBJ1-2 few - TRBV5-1 TGCGCCAGCAGCTTGTCCGTGGGGGGCGACTATGGCTACACCTTC CASSLSVGGDYGYTF
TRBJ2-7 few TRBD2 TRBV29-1 TGCAGCGTTGAAGGTCTAAGCGGGAGGCCAGTAGAGCAGTACTTC CSVEGLSGRPVEQYF
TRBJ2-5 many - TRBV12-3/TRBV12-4 TGTGCCAGCAGTTTGGGCGGGATTCATTCTGGGCAAGAGACCCAGTACTTC CASSLGGIHSGQETQYF
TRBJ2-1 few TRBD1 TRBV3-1 TGTGCCAGCAGCCAATCGACAGGGAATGAGCAGTTCTTC CASSQSTGNEQFF
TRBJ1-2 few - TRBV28 TGTGCCAGCAGTTTCCGGGGAGGGGGAGGAAAACAATCCTATGGCCACACCTTC CASSFRGGGGKQSYGHTF
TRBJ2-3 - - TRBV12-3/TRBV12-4 TGTGCCAGCAGTTTGAGGCAGGGGTGGGCAGATACGCAGTATTTT CASSLRQGWADTQYF